Listed below are T cell receptor beta chains from one sample, sequenced in a study of blood T cell repertoires in COVID-19. Assay: immunoSEQ multiplex PCR; the TCRdb copy retains only in-frame clones and omits some. The table includes roughly 250,000 clones, around four fifths detected once. Source material: peripheral blood. Receptor source: a woman aged 40 to 55 with active or convalescent COVID-19. The CDR3 runs from the conserved cysteine through the conserved F or W. The D gene is left open where the match is weak. Size values are once, few and many counts, or a class for expanded clones, and some rows have none.

TRBJ2-3 TRBV4-1 - TRBD2 CASSPRASGGFADTQYF TGCGCCAGCAGCCCGCGGGCTAGCGGGGGGTTCGCAGATACGCAGTATTTT
TRBJ2-3 TRBV2 - TRBD2 CASSDASGGAMADTQYF TGTGCCAGCAGTGACGCAAGCGGGGGGGCTATGGCAGATACGCAGTATTTT
TRBJ2-3 TRBV5-1 - - CASSLGGSGSTDTQYF TGCGCCAGCAGCTTGGGAGGTAGCGGCAGCACAGATACGCAGTATTTT
TRBJ2-1 TRBV24-1 - TRBD2 CATSDPPGTSSNPYNEQFF TGTGCCACCAGTGACCCCCCCGGGACTAGCTCCAACCCCTACAATGAGCAGTTCTTC
TRBJ1-2 TRBV5-1 - - CASSWGDGGYTF TGCGCCAGCAGCTGGGGGGACGGTGGCTACACCTTC
TRBJ1-1 TRBV7-6 - - CASSRSGNTEAFF TGTGCCAGCAGCCGTTCAGGGAACACTGAAGCTTTCTTT
TRBJ1-4 TRBV30 - - CAWGPGEKLFF TGTGCCTGGGGTCCGGGGGAAAAACTGTTTTTT
TRBJ1-2 TRBV28 once TRBD1 CASSPFGTGSWYGYTF TGTGCCAGCAGTCCATTCGGGACAGGGAGTTGGTATGGCTACACCTTC
TRBJ1-2 TRBV29-1 few TRBD1 CSVWTGGNYGYTF TGCAGCGTGTGGACAGGGGGCAACTATGGCTACACCTTC
TRBJ1-1 TRBV6-5 - - CASTLGGGRTEAFF TGTGCCAGCACCTTGGGGGGGGGACGCACTGAAGCTTTCTTT
TRBJ2-3 TRBV21-1 - - CASIKTSGGADTQYF TGTGCCAGCATAAAAACTAGCGGGGGGGCAGATACGCAGTATTTT
TRBJ2-7 TRBV27 - - CASSLSSGLLSLLTYEQYF TGTGCCAGCAGTTTAAGTTCGGGACTCCTGTCGCTCCTTACCTACGAGCAGTACTTC
TRBJ1-2 TRBV4-1 - TRBD1 CASSQFNAGGAWGYTF TGCGCCAGCAGCCAGTTTAATGCAGGGGGAGCTTGGGGCTACACCTTC
TRBJ2-3 TRBV5-1 - TRBD2 CASKVWSGTGGLTDTQYF TGCGCCAGCAAAGTCTGGTCGGGAACGGGGGGGCTCACAGATACGCAGTATTTT
TRBJ1-2 TRBV28 once - CASRDGGDGYTF TGTGCCAGCAGAGACGGGGGGGACGGCTACACCTTC
TRBJ1-2 TRBV19 - TRBD1 CASRTTGTGGNGYTF TGTGCCAGTAGGACCACCGGGACAGGGGGAAACGGCTACACCTTC
TRBJ1-6 TRBV6-5 - - CASSIQQGPLHF TGTGCCAGCAGTATACAACAGGGCCCCCTCCACTTT
TRBJ1-3 TRBV5-1 - TRBD1 CASRETGDHGNTIYF TGCGCCAGCAGGGAAACAGGGGATCATGGAAACACCATATATTTT
TRBJ2-2 TRBV12-5 - TRBD2 CASGLVLAGLNTGELFF TGTGCTAGTGGTTTGGTACTAGCGGGCCTGAACACCGGGGAGCTGTTTTTT
TRBJ2-7 TRBV11-2 - - CASSPAYEQYF TGTGCCAGCAGCCCCGCCTACGAGCAGTACTTC
TRBJ1-4 TRBV10-2 - TRBD1 CASSLGTGVGGEKLFF TGCGCCAGCAGTCTCGGGACAGGGGTTGGAGGTGAAAAACTGTTTTTT
TRBJ2-1 TRBV6-5 - TRBD1 CASRGGGQGYNEQFF TGTGCCAGCCGCGGGGGAGGACAGGGGTACAATGAGCAGTTCTTC
TRBJ1-3 TRBV5-6 - TRBD1 CASSRTDRGRLPGNTIYF TGTGCCAGCAGCCGGACGGACAGGGGGCGTTTACCTGGAAACACCATATATTTT
TRBJ2-2 TRBV19 - - CASSISGNTGELFF TGTGCCAGTAGTATTTCCGGGAACACCGGGGAGCTGTTTTTT
TRBJ2-5 TRBV7-8 - TRBD1 CASTTPGQGAETQYF TGTGCCAGCACCACACCGGGACAGGGGGCAGAGACCCAGTACTTC
TRBJ2-5 TRBV5-6 - - CASSPQDPKQETQYF TGTGCCAGCAGTCCACAGGACCCAAAACAAGAGACCCAGTACTTC
TRBJ2-1 TRBV15 once TRBD2 CATSRDRRTSVYNEQFF TGTGCCACCAGCAGAGATCGCAGGACTAGCGTTTACAATGAGCAGTTCTTC
TRBJ2-5 TRBV5-1 - - CASTPGTPSQETQYF TGCGCCAGCACCCCGGGGACACCATCTCAAGAGACCCAGTACTTC
TRBJ2-7 TRBV5-1 few - CASSWDSGGEQYF TGCGCCAGCAGCTGGGATAGCGGTGGCGAGCAGTACTTC
TRBJ2-3 TRBV24-1 - TRBD2 CATSDFGLAGNTDTQYF TGTGCCACCAGTGATTTTGGACTAGCGGGGAACACAGATACGCAGTATTTT
TRBJ1-2 TRBV5-6 few TRBD1 CASSLEDRDWYGYTF TGTGCCAGCAGCTTGGAGGACAGGGATTGGTATGGCTACACCTTC
TRBJ1-1 TRBV5-6 - TRBD1 CASSPLTGENTEAFF TGTGCCAGCAGCCCTTTAACAGGGGAAAACACTGAAGCTTTCTTT
TRBJ1-2 TRBV7-9 - TRBD1 CASSRQGPNYGYTF TGTGCCAGCAGCCGACAGGGACCTAACTATGGCTACACCTTC
TRBJ2-6 TRBV5-1 - TRBD2 CASTFAGESSGANVLTF TGCGCCAGCACTTTCGCGGGGGAATCTTCTGGGGCCAACGTCCTGACTTTC
TRBJ1-2 TRBV7-6 - - CASSLEAGSYGYTF TGTGCCAGCAGCTTAGAAGCAGGATCCTATGGCTACACCTTC
TRBJ1-1 TRBV5-6 many - CASSTGPVAFF TGTGCCAGCAGCACTGGGCCGGTGGCTTTCTTT
TRBJ1-2 TRBV6-5 - - CASSFQQGPYGYTF TGTGCCAGCAGTTTTCAACAGGGTCCCTATGGCTACACCTTC
TRBJ1-5 TRBV19 - - CASSMSRDDQPQHF TGTGCCAGTAGTATGTCCAGGGATGATCAGCCCCAGCATTTT
TRBJ1-2 TRBV3-1/TRBV3-2 - TRBD1 CASSQETTGGGYGYTF TGTGCCAGCAGCCAAGAGACTACAGGGGGAGGGTATGGCTACACCTTC
TRBJ2-7 TRBV9 - TRBD1 CASSVQGQGAEEQYF TGTGCCAGCAGCGTACAAGGACAGGGGGCGGAGGAGCAGTACTTC
TRBJ1-4 TRBV30 few - CAWSVQGGRMSEKLFF TGTGCCTGGAGTGTCCAGGGAGGTCGAATGAGTGAAAAACTGTTTTTT
TRBJ1-5 TRBV27 - - CATVRGVRQPQHF TGTGCCACCGTCCGGGGGGTTCGTCAGCCCCAGCATTTT
TRBJ1-1 TRBV6-5 - TRBD1 CASRRQGRVAEAFF TGTGCCAGCAGAAGACAGGGGCGGGTTGCTGAAGCTTTCTTT
TRBJ1-2 TRBV6-5 - - CASSPSADYGYTF TGTGCCAGCAGCCCGTCAGCGGACTATGGCTACACCTTC
TRBJ2-3 TRBV11-3 - - CASSSASRGTDTQYF TGTGCCAGCAGCTCGGCCTCACGGGGCACAGATACGCAGTATTTT
TRBJ2-7 TRBV15 few - CATSRAAGSYEQYF TGTGCCACCAGCAGAGCGGCAGGGTCCTACGAGCAGTACTTC
TRBJ1-1 TRBV29-1 - - CSVLAHVDGTEAFF TGCAGCGTCCTTGCGCATGTTGATGGCACTGAAGCTTTCTTT
TRBJ1-1 TRBV11-1 - TRBD1 CASSFPRDRVLAEAFF TGTGCCAGCAGCTTCCCCCGGGACAGGGTTTTGGCTGAAGCTTTCTTT